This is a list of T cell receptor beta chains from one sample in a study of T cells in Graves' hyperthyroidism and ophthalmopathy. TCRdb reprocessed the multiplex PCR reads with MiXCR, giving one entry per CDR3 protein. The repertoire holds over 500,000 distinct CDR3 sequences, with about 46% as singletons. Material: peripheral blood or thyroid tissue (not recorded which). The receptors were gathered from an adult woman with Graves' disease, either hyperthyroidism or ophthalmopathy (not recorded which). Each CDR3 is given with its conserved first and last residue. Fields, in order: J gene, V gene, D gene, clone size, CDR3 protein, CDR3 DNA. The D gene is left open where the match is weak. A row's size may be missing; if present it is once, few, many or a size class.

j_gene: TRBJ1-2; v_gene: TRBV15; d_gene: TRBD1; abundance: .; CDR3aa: CATSRFTTGTATNYGYTF; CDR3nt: TGTGCCACCAGCAGATTTACCACCGGGACAGCGACTAACTATGGCTACACCTTC
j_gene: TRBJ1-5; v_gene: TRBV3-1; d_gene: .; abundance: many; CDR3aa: CASSQVGAQPQHF; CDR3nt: TGTGCCAGCAGCCAAGTAGGAGCTCAGCCCCAGCATTTT
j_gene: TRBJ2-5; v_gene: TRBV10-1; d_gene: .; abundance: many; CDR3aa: CASSERLQETQYF; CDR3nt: TGCGCCAGCAGTGAGCGCCTCCAAGAGACCCAGTACTTC
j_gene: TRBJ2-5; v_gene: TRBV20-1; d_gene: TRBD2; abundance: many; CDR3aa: CSARGTSGHIQETQYF; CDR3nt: TGCAGTGCTAGGGGGACTAGCGGGCATATTCAAGAGACCCAGTACTTC
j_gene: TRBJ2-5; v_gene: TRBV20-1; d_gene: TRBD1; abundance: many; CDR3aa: CSARRNRGQYF; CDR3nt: TGCAGTGCTAGACGTAACAGGGGTCAGTACTTC
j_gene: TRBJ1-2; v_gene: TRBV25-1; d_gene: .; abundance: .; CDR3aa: CASSASREFDYGYTF; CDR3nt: TGTGCCAGCAGTGCAAGCCGGGAATTCGACTATGGCTACACCTTC
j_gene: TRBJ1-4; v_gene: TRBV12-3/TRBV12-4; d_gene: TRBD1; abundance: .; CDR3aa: CASSHSRTGGGEKLFF; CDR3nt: TGTGCCAGCAGTCATTCCCGGACAGGGGGAGGGGAAAAACTGTTTTTT
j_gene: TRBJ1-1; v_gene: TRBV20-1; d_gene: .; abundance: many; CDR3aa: CSARDIVRRDRVEAFF; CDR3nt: TGCAGTGCTAGAGATATAGTTCGCAGGGATAGAGTGGAGGCTTTCTTT
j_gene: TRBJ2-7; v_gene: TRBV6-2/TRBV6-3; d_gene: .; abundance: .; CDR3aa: CASSYFIPPGEQYF; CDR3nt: TGTGCCAGCAGTTATTTTATCCCTCCTGGCGAGCAGTACTTC
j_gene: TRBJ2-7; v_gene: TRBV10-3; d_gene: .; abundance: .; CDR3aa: CAISEGAYEQYF; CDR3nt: TGTGCCATCAGTGAGGGCGCTTACGAGCAGTACTTC
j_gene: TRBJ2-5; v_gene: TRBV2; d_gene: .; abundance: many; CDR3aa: CASSGGRLTETQYF; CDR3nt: TGTGCCAGCAGTGGAGGACGACTAACGGAGACCCAGTACTTC